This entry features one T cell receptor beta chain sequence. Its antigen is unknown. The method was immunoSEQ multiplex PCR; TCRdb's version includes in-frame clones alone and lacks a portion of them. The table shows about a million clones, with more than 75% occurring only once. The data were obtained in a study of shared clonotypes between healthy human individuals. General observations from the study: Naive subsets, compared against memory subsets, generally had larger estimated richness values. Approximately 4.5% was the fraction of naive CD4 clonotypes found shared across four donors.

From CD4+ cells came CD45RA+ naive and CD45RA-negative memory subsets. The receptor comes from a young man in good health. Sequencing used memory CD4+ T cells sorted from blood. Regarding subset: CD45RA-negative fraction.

The CDR3 DNA reads TGTGCCAGCAGTTTAGGGTCTAGCGGGGGAGTGTCCCAGTACTTC. Encoded protein: CASSLGSSGGVSQYF. The J gene is TRBJ2-5, the V gene TRBV27, with 10 nucleotides matching TRBD2. With V trimmed by 2 bases and J by 9 bases, 9 bases remained unmatched. Germline CDR1 MNHEY, CDR2 SMNVEV (reference sequence). The CDR3 extends over 15 amino acids.